Shown below are 17 T cell receptor beta chains from a single sample sequenced in a study of vaccination effects on CD4 cells after COVID-19. Profiling relied on immunoSEQ multiplex PCR, and the TCRdb table lists in-frame clones only, not all of them. Of 15,000 or so clones listed, over 70% are singletons. What these receptors recognize is not known. Antigen-specific CD4+ T cells were expanded (with viral peptide pools) by the ViraFEST assay ahead of sequencing. With more than 9 days of culture completed, CD4+ T cells were isolated. The person had a PCR-confirmed SARS-CoV-2 infection during March to December 2020. Either the BNT162b2 or mRNA-1273 vaccine was given to participants in two doses. Material: CD4+ T cells from PBMCs cultured with SARS-CoV-2 spike peptides, obtained after COVID-19 vaccination. The receptor set was obtained from a human donor who had a prior SARS-CoV-2 infection.

CDR3 DNA: TGCGCCAGCAGCTTCATAGCGAACACTGAAGCTTTCTTT. Translated: CASSFIANTEAFF. The chain couples TRBV5-1 to TRBJ1-1; D ambiguous. Trimming took 2 bases from V and 1 from J, leaving 6 bases between them. CDR3 length: 13 amino acids. CDR1 and CDR2 from the germline V gene are SGHRS and YFSETQ.

The CDR3 nucleotides read TGTGCCAGCAGCCGGGGGCAGGAGCTCTACGAGCAGTACTTC. Translating gives CASSRGQELYEQYF. V is TRBV3-1 (or the pseudogene TRBV3-2) and J is TRBJ2-7; D may be TRBD1 (6 bases). V gave up 4 bases and J gave up 3 bases, with 13 bases separating them. The V gene's germline CDR1 is LGHDT and CDR2 YNNKEL (reference sequence). CDR3 size: 14 residues.

The V gene is TRBV14, the J gene TRBJ2-2; 12 bases match TRBD2. Germline V CDR1 and CDR2: SGHDN, FVKESK. Losses at the gene ends were 1 base for V and 8 bases for J; bases not matched to a gene: 5. The CDR3 covers 16 residues. The CDR3 protein is CASSQVTSGRWGELFF. CDR3 sequence (DNA): TGTGCCAGCAGCCAAGTGACTAGCGGGAGATGGGGGGAGCTGTTTTTT.

This clone showed up just once. The CDR3 DNA reads as TGTGCCAGCCCCCCCCGGGGTGCCTACAATGAGCAGTTCTTC. Translated: CASPPRGAYNEQFF. J is TRBJ2-1 and V is TRBV9; possibly TRBD2 for D (5 bases). CDR3 length: 14 residues. Per the germline V gene, CDR1 is SGDLS and CDR2 is YYNGEE. Trimming left V 7 bases short and J 2 bases short, with 13 bases between.

CDR3 protein: CASSSSTGRGYYGYTF. The CDR3 DNA is TGTGCCAGCAGCTCGTCAACCGGGAGGGGGTACTATGGCTACACCTTC. The V call is TRBV7-8, the J call TRBJ1-2; D might be TRBD1 (6 bases). The CDR3 has 16 residues. The V end lost 4 bases, the J end lost 3 bases, and 18 bases lay between the germline ends. Germline V CDR1 and CDR2: SGHVS, FQNEAQ.

This rearrangement joins TRBV20-1 to TRBJ2-1; tentatively, D is TRBD2 (6 bases). Per germline, CDR1 DFQATT and CDR2 SNEGSKA (reference sequence). The CDR3 contains 15 residues. Trimming left V 3 bases short and J 5 bases short, with 17 bases between. The CDR3 DNA is TGCAGTGCTAGTGTCGCGGTAGCGGTAAACAATGAGCAGTTCTTC. It codes for CSASVAVAVNNEQFF.

This CDR3 is CASSTGTAAVGPNQPQHF. CDR3 nucleotides: TGTGCCAGTAGTACCGGGACCGCCGCCGTGGGGCCAAATCAGCCCCAGCATTTT. This chain uses TRBV19 with TRBJ1-5; the D gene is possibly TRBD1 (5 bases). Trimming cost V 4 bases and J 4 bases, with 23 bases left between them. The CDR3 covers 18 residues. Germline assignment: CDR1 LNHDA and CDR2 SQIVND (reference sequence).

J is TRBJ1-6 and V is TRBV5-4; no clear D gene. This CDR3 contains 15 residues. Trimming cost V 0 bases and J 0 bases, with 4 bases left between them. Germline CDR1 is SGHNT and CDR2 is YYREEE (reference sequence). The CDR3 nucleotides are TGTGCCAGCAGCTTGGAGAGCTCCTATAATTCACCCCTCCACTTT. Translating it yields CASSLESSYNSPLHF.

This clone has a handful of counts. This sequence joins TRBV7-3 and TRBJ2-1; D possibly corresponds to TRBD2 (5 bases). This CDR3 has 13 amino acids. The germline V gene encodes CDR1 SGHTA and CDR2 FQGTGA. V lost 2 bases, J lost 9 bases, and 11 bases lay in between. DNA of the CDR3: TGTGCCAGCAGCTTACGGGGTTCTGGTGAGCAGTTCTTC. Protein sequence: CASSLRGSGEQFF.

The chain combines TRBV10-3 with TRBJ2-7; 7 bases match TRBD1. The CDR3 consists of 14 residues. J was trimmed by 3 bases and V by 5 bases; bases with no gene match: 7. Germline values: CDR1 ENHRY, CDR2 SYGVKD. The CDR3 DNA follows: TGTGCCATCAGTCCAATTAGGGACAGCTACGAGCAGTACTTC. Protein product: CAISPIRDSYEQYF.

The V and J genes are TRBV3-1 (or the pseudogene TRBV3-2) and TRBJ2-1; 8 bases are a match to TRBD2. Trimming cost V 4 bases and J 1 base; bases outside gene matches: 12. Germline values: CDR1 LGHDT, CDR2 YNNKEL (reference sequence). The CDR3 length is 18 residues. The CDR3 DNA follows: TGTGCCAGCAGCCGCCTTCGGGGGGGTGGGGCATCCTACAATGAGCAGTTCTTC. Its protein is CASSRLRGGGASYNEQFF.

This clone has a single count. The chain recombines TRBV2 with TRBJ1-5; D is ambiguous. CDR3 size: 13 residues. The V end lost 2 bases, the J end lost 5 bases, and 7 bases lay between the germline ends. CDR1 and CDR2 from the germline V gene are SNHLY and FYNNEI. In DNA, the CDR3 is TGTGCCAGCAGTGAAACTAGTGATCAGCCCCAGCATTTT. Protein product: CASSETSDQPQHF.

The chain uses TRBV2 and TRBJ2-5; 9 nucleotides line up with TRBD2. Germline V CDR1 and CDR2: SNHLY, FYNNEI. Germline trimming cut 6 bases from V and 7 bases from J; bases unmatched to any gene: 6. The CDR3 runs 13 residues. The CDR3 is CASRKRGDWTQYF. CDR3 sequence (DNA): TGTGCCAGCAGGAAGCGGGGGGACTGGACCCAGTACTTC.

V usage is TRBV5-4 and J usage is TRBJ2-7, with D maybe TRBD1 (6 bases). Trimming took off 0 bases at V and 0 bases at J, with 7 bases between the two ends. Germline values: CDR1 SGHNT, CDR2 YYREEE (reference sequence). The CDR3 has 14 residues. CDR3 in amino acids: CASSLEDSSYEQYF. CDR3 DNA: TGTGCCAGCAGCTTGGAGGACAGCTCCTACGAGCAGTACTTC.

The J gene is TRBJ1-4, the V gene TRBV5-1; 7 bases match TRBD1. The CDR3 is made up of 19 amino acids. The germline gives CDR1 SGHRS, CDR2 YFSETQ. The junction had 13 bases not matched to a gene; V was cut back by 2 bases and J by 0 bases. CDR3 in amino acids: CASSFFLTGEGATNEKLFF. CDR3 coding DNA: TGCGCCAGCAGCTTCTTCTTAACAGGGGAAGGAGCAACTAATGAAAAACTGTTTTTT.

The DNA for the CDR3 is TGTGCCAGCAGTAGGGGAGATACGCAGTATTTT. It specifies CASSRGDTQYF. The chain links TRBV27 to TRBJ2-3; a possible D gene is TRBD1 (5 bases). The CDR3 runs 11 residues. Germline CDR1 MNHEY, CDR2 SMNVEV (reference sequence). Deletions cut 5 bases from V and 5 bases from J, with 5 bases between.

The chain links TRBV6-6 to TRBJ2-7; maybe TRBD2 (6 bases). The CDR3 is made up of 15 amino acids. Germline V gene data show CDR1 as MNHNY and CDR2 as SVGAGI (reference sequence). The germline V and J ends were trimmed by 5 bases and 4 bases, with 18 bases remaining between them. This CDR3 is CASSDPGLSTYEQYF. The DNA for the CDR3 is TGTGCCAGCAGTGACCCGGGACTTTCCACGTACGAGCAGTACTTC.